This T cell receptor beta chain stems from a study of T cell responses to AZD1222 COVID-19 vaccine. Germline V gives CDR1 SEHNR, CDR2 FQNEAQ (reference sequence). This CDR3 comprises 15 residues. The V and J ends lost 3 bases and 6 bases, in that order; junction bases with no gene match: 5. Sequencing used immunoSEQ multiplex PCR; TCRdb keeps in-frame clones, though not all of them. In the table there are about 140,000 clones, approximately 90% of which are singletons. The rearrangement joins TRBV7-9 to TRBJ1-4; 9 bases match TRBD1. This TCR was sampled from an adult who received the AZD1222 COVID-19 vaccine. The sequencing used peripheral blood, collected 28 days after the second AZD1222 dose. Written as DNA, the CDR3 is TGTGCCAGCAGCTTCTGGGGACAGGGCGATGAAAAACTGTTTTTT. This codes for CASSFWGQGDEKLFF. Full variable domain (outside the CDR3, taken from reference TRBV7-9 and TRBJ1-4): DTGVSQNPRHKITKRGQNVTFRCDPISEHNRLYWYRQTLGQGPEFLTYFQNEAQLEKSRLLSDRFSAERPKGSFSTLEIQRTEQGDSAMYLCASSFWGQGDEKLFFGSGTQLSVL.